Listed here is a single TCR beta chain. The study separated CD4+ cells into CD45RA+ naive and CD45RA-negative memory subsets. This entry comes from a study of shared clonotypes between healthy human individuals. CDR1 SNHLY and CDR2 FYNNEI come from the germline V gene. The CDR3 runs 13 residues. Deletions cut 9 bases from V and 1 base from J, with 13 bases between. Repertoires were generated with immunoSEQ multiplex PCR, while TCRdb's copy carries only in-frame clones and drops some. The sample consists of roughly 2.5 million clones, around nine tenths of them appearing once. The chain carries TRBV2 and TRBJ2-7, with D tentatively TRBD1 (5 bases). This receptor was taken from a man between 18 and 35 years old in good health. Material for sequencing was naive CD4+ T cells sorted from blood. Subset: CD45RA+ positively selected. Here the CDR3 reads CASGVRASYEQYF. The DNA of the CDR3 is TGTGCCAGTGGTGTCAGGGCTTCCTACGAGCAGTACTTC.